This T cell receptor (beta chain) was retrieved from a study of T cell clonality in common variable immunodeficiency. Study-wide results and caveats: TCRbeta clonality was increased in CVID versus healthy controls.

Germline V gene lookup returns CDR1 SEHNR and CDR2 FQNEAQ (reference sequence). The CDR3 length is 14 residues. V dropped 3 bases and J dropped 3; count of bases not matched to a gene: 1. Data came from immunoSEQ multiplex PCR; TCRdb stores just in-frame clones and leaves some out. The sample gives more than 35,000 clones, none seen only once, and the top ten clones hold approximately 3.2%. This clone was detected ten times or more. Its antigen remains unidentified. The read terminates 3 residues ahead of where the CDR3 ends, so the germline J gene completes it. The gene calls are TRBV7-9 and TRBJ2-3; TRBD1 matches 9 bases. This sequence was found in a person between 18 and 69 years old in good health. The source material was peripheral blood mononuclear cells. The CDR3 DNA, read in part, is TGTGCCAGCAGCTTCGGACAGGGGACAGATACG. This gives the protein CASSFGQGTDT. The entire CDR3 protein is CASSFGQGTDTQYF. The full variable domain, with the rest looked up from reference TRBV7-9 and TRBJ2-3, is DTGVSQNPRHKITKRGQNVTFRCDPISEHNRLYWYRQTLGQGPEFLTYFQNEAQLEKSRLLSDRFSAERPKGSFSTLEIQRTEQGDSAMYLCASSFGQGTDTQYFGPGTRLTVL.